What follows are 26 T cell receptor beta chains derived from one specimen sequenced in a study of blood T cell repertoires in COVID-19. Clones were read by immunoSEQ multiplex PCR, and TCRdb kept only the in-frame ones, dropping some. The data show about 120,000 clones, 85% to 90% seen once. The sequencing input was peripheral blood. These receptors came from a man between 70 and 80 years old with active or convalescent COVID-19.

The V gene is TRBV11-2, the J gene TRBJ2-3; TRBD2 agrees at 9 bases. The CDR3 has 18 residues. J lost 9 bases, V lost 4 bases, and 20 bases had no gene match. CDR1 is SGHAT and CDR2 is FQNNGV in the germline V gene. The chain's CDR3 is CASSSPTTTSGDGDTQYF. The DNA for the CDR3 is TGTGCCAGCAGCTCCCCGACGACGACTAGCGGAGACGGGGACACGCAGTATTTT.

This clone was picked up a small number of times. The chain couples TRBV6-5 to TRBJ1-2; the match to TRBD1 covers 7 bases. CDR1 MNHEY and CDR2 SVGAGI come from the germline V gene. Trimming took 6 bases from V and 4 from J; bases not matched to a gene: 5. CDR3 length: 13 residues. The CDR3 sequence is CASSRGQIYGYTF. CDR3 nucleotide sequence: TGTGCCAGCAGCCGGGGACAGATCTATGGCTACACCTTC.

The chain recombines TRBV28 with TRBJ1-1; D is unresolved. Germline assignment: CDR1 MDHEN and CDR2 SYDVKM. The CDR3 consists of 13 residues. The germline V and J ends were trimmed by 6 bases and 4 bases, with 12 bases remaining between them. CDR3 loop: CASRRQRGTEAFF. DNA for the CDR3: TGTGCCAGCAGACGCCAACGGGGCACTGAAGCTTTCTTT.

The chain employs TRBV5-5 and TRBJ2-1, with 14 bases aligning to TRBD2. CDR1 is SGHKS and CDR2 is YYEKEE in the germline V gene (reference sequence). The CDR3 consists of 17 residues. V lost 0 bases, J lost 13 bases, and 12 bases stayed unmatched. CDR3 nucleotides: TGTGCCAGCAGCTTGGACCTGGGACTAGCGGGAGATCGACCCCAGTTCTTC. Protein product: CASSLDLGLAGDRPQFF.

This clone came up once. DNA for the CDR3: TGTGCCAGCAGCACAACTAGCGGGAGAGTCAATGAGCAGTTCTTC. Amino acids: CASSTTSGRVNEQFF. This rearrangement joins TRBV6-5 to TRBJ2-1, with 11 nucleotides matching TRBD2. The CDR3 spans 15 residues. Germline CDR1 reads MNHEY; CDR2 reads SVGAGI. The ends lost 6 bases at V and 6 bases at J; junction bases unmatched: 7.

The rearrangement uses TRBV15 and TRBJ2-1; D is possibly TRBD2 (5 bases). Germline lookup yields CDR1 LNHNV and CDR2 YYDKDF (reference sequence). Trimming took 4 bases from V and 4 from J, leaving 11 bases between them. The CDR3 totals 14 residues. The CDR3 loop is CATSTRTLYNEQFF. In DNA form, the CDR3 reads TGTGCCACCAGCACCAGGACTTTGTACAATGAGCAGTTCTTC.

This clone was counted a single time. The V call is TRBV29-1, the J call TRBJ1-1; TRBD1 matches 8 bases. V lost 2 bases, J lost 6 bases, and 2 bases stayed unmatched. Germline assignment: CDR1 SQVTM and CDR2 ANQGSEA. This CDR3 spans 12 amino acids. CDR3: CSVERTGPEAFF. CDR3 nucleotide sequence: TGCAGCGTTGAAAGGACAGGGCCTGAAGCTTTCTTT. Looking up the rest from reference TRBV29-1 and TRBJ1-1 gives the full variable domain: SAVISQKPSRDICQRGTSLTIQCQVDSQVTMMFWYRQQPGQSLTLIATANQGSEATYESGFVIDKFPISRPNLTFSTLTVSNMSPEDSSIYLCSVERTGPEAFFGQGTRLTVV.

This clone was counted a few times. The rearrangement joins TRBV5-1 to TRBJ2-5; no clear D. The CDR3 sequence is 13 residues long. Germline V gives CDR1 SGHRS, CDR2 YFSETQ. Trimming removed 5 bases at V and 0 bases at J, with 8 bases between. The CDR3 coding sequence is TGCGCCAGCAGTTCTCGTGACCAAGAGACCCAGTACTTC. Protein sequence: CASSSRDQETQYF.

Notes on this clone: A read error may account for a junction end that differs from germline. The chain couples TRBV5-1 to TRBJ2-1, with 9 bases fitting TRBD1. The CDR3 has 14 residues. From germline, CDR1 is SGHRS and CDR2 YFSETQ. The CDR3 loop is CASSNGPGTGTRVF. The CDR3 DNA reads TGCGCCAGCAGCAACGGTCCCGGGACAGGGACAAGGGTCTTC.

The rearrangement links TRBV9 to TRBJ1-4, with a weak D call TRBD1 (6 bases). Between the trimmed V and J ends, which lost 1 base and 4 bases, there was a span of 14 bases. Germline CDR1 is SGDLS and CDR2 is YYNGEE. CDR3 size: 16 residues. CDR3 residues: CASSVFGGEINEKLFF. As DNA, the CDR3 is TGTGCCAGCAGCGTATTTGGGGGCGAGATTAATGAAAAACTGTTTTTT.

The chain recombines TRBV15 with TRBJ1-5; D gene ambiguous. This CDR3 spans 15 amino acids. Germline CDR1 reads LNHNV; CDR2 reads YYDKDF (reference sequence). Trimming removed 2 bases at V and 5 bases at J, with 13 bases between. The CDR3, as DNA: TGTGCCACCAGCAGAAAGGAGGGCAGAGATCAGCCCCAGCATTTT. This encodes CATSRKEGRDQPQHF.

The V and J genes are TRBV5-1 and TRBJ2-1, with TRBD1 matching 8 bases. V trimming: 7 bases; J trimming: 0 bases; junction bases outside the gene matches: 9. The CDR3 spans 16 residues. Per germline, CDR1 SGHRS and CDR2 YFSETQ. The CDR3 nucleotides read TGCGCCAGCCGGATAAAGACAGGGGACTCCTACAATGAGCAGTTCTTC. This translates into CASRIKTGDSYNEQFF. The full variable domain, in which reference TRBV5-1 and TRBJ2-1 provide the parts outside the CDR3, is KAGVTQTPRYLIKTRGQQVTLSCSPISGHRSVSWYQQTPGQGLQFLFEYFSETQRNKGNFPGRFSGRQFSNSRSEMNVSTLELGDSALYLCASRIKTGDSYNEQFFGPGTRLTVL.

The V gene is TRBV19, the J gene TRBJ2-7; D might be TRBD2 (6 bases). V lost 5 bases and J lost 7, with 12 bases in between. The CDR3 covers 12 residues. In germline, CDR1 is LNHDA, CDR2 SQIVND (reference sequence). The CDR3 sequence is CASSQVGGEQYF. In nucleotides, the CDR3 is TGTGCCAGTAGTCAAGTGGGAGGTGAGCAGTACTTC.

The chain joins TRBV7-9 to TRBJ1-1; the D is unclear. Germline V gives CDR1 SEHNR, CDR2 FQNEAQ (reference sequence). The CDR3 totals 14 residues. Trimming took off 3 bases at V and 1 base at J, with 9 bases between the two ends. The DNA of the CDR3 is TGTGCCAGCAGCTTCCTGGAGGGGAACACTGAAGCTTTCTTT. Translating gives CASSFLEGNTEAFF.

This chain connects TRBV7-9 to TRBJ2-5; TRBD2 aligns across 9 bases. This CDR3 comprises 16 residues. The trim removed 5 bases at V and 7 bases at J, leaving 14 bases unmatched. Per the germline V gene, CDR1 is SEHNR and CDR2 is FQNEAQ (reference sequence). CDR3 amino acids: CASSPQVASGAGTQYF. CDR3 in DNA: TGTGCCAGCAGCCCCCAGGTGGCTAGCGGGGCCGGGACCCAGTACTTC.

J is TRBJ2-2 and V is TRBV4-1, with 7 bases fitting TRBD2. Per the germline V gene, CDR1 is MGHRA and CDR2 is YSYEKL. J was trimmed by 0 bases and V by 1 base; bases with no gene match: 2. The CDR3 loop spans 16 amino acids. CDR3 loop: CASSQGSGTNTGELFF. In DNA, the CDR3 is TGCGCCAGCAGCCAAGGAAGCGGGACGAACACCGGGGAGCTGTTTTTT.

V is TRBV3-1 (or the pseudogene TRBV3-2) and J is TRBJ2-7; 11 bases are shared with TRBD2. Germline CDR1 LGHDT, CDR2 YNNKEL (reference sequence). V lost 4 bases, J lost 7 bases, and 9 bases stayed unmatched. The CDR3 is 15 residues long. The CDR3 coding sequence is TGTGCCAGCAGCCTAGCGGGAGGGCGATCTTATGAGCAGTACTTC. Protein product: CASSLAGGRSYEQYF.

This chain connects TRBV6-1 to TRBJ2-1; a weak D match, TRBD1 (5 bases). V lost 0 bases and J 12 bases, leaving 18 bases between the germline ends. Germline CDR1 MNHNS, CDR2 SASEGT. There are 15 residues in the CDR3. The CDR3 is CASSEAPTQVFRQFF. The DNA of the CDR3 is TGTGCCAGCAGTGAAGCACCAACACAGGTTTTTAGGCAGTTCTTC.

Here the CDR3 reads CSVLDSNSYYGYTF. The CDR3 DNA reads as TGCAGCGTTTTGGACAGCAATTCTTACTATGGCTACACCTTC. This rearrangement joins TRBV29-1 to TRBJ1-2; tentatively, D is TRBD1 (6 bases). The CDR3 contains 14 residues. Trimming took off 5 bases at V and 3 bases at J, with 16 bases between the two ends. The germline V gene encodes CDR1 SQVTM and CDR2 ANQGSEA.

The V gene is TRBV18, the J gene TRBJ1-6; 7 positions match TRBD1. Germline values: CDR1 KGHSH, CDR2 LQKENI. The V gene end was trimmed by 2 bases and the J gene end by 6 bases; junction bases not matched to a gene: 1. The CDR3 is 14 residues long. CDR3 nucleotide sequence: TGTGCCAGCTCACCAGACAGGGTTAATTCACCCCTCCACTTT. It yields the protein CASSPDRVNSPLHF. Combining the CDR3 with reference TRBV18 and TRBJ1-6 gives the whole variable domain NAGVMQNPRHLVRRRGQEARLRCSPMKGHSHVYWYRQLPEEGLKFMVYLQKENIIDESGMPKERFSAEFPKEGPSILRIQQVVRGDSAAYFCASSPDRVNSPLHFGNGTRLTVT.

The genes are TRBV27 and TRBJ2-1, with no clear D. V lost 5 bases to trimming and J lost 7 bases, with 9 bases between them. Germline V gene lookup returns CDR1 MNHEY and CDR2 SMNVEV (reference sequence). The CDR3 runs 12 residues. The chain's CDR3 is CASSLDSNEQFF. CDR3 sequence (DNA): TGTGCCAGCAGTCTCGACTCGAATGAGCAGTTCTTC.

The rearrangement joins TRBV2 to TRBJ1-5, with a tentative D call TRBD1 (5 bases). The CDR3 consists of 15 residues. In germline, CDR1 is SNHLY, CDR2 FYNNEI. V lost 0 bases, J lost 6 bases, and 12 bases lay in between. The CDR3 spells CASSEASRATQPQHF. The CDR3, as DNA: TGTGCCAGCAGTGAAGCGAGCAGGGCTACTCAGCCCCAGCATTTT.

CDR3 protein: CASSMARGTDTQYF. The CDR3, as DNA: TGTGCCAGTAGTATGGCGAGGGGCACAGATACGCAGTATTTT. The chain uses TRBV19 and TRBJ2-3; TRBD2 is a possible D gene (5 bases). The V gene lost 3 bases and the J gene lost 1 base, with 8 bases spanning the gap. In germline, CDR1 is LNHDA, CDR2 SQIVND (reference sequence). The length of the CDR3 is 14 residues.

This clone has only a few counts. The rearrangement links TRBV14 to TRBJ2-5, with 14 bases aligning to TRBD2. There are 16 residues in the CDR3. Germline V gives CDR1 SGHDN, CDR2 FVKESK. With 3 bases clipped from V and 2 bases from J, the junction kept 2 bases outside the gene matches. The CDR3 DNA sequence: TGTGCCAGCAGCCAGTGGACTAGCGGGAGGCAAGAGACCCAGTACTTC. As protein: CASSQWTSGRQETQYF.

This clone was seen a few times. The CDR3 coding sequence is TGTGCCAGCACCGAGCGGGGGACTGGCTACACCTTC. Amino acid sequence: CASTERGTGYTF. The genes are TRBV6-5 and TRBJ1-2; TRBD1 might be the D (5 bases). Germline V gene data show CDR1 as MNHEY and CDR2 as SVGAGI. This CDR3 contains 12 residues. With 7 bases removed from V and 7 bases from J, the gap between germline ends came to 13 bases.

V gene TRBV27 combines with J gene TRBJ2-2, with 8 nucleotides matching TRBD2. Per the germline V gene, CDR1 is MNHEY and CDR2 is SMNVEV (reference sequence). The CDR3 length is 15 residues. V was pared by 5 bases and J by 9 bases, with 11 bases of the junction left unmatched. The CDR3 nucleotides are TGTGCCAGCAGTACCTCCGGAGCGGGAGTTTGGGAGCTGTTTTTT. It encodes CASSTSGAGVWELFF.